This T cell receptor (beta chain) was observed in a study of shared clonotypes between healthy human individuals. Data came from immunoSEQ multiplex PCR; TCRdb stores just in-frame clones and leaves some out. This repertoire shows over a million clones, about four fifths found once; its top ten account for 0.5% to 0.6%. Sequenced material: memory CD4+ T cells from PBMCs. Subset meaning: CD45RA-negative fraction. The receptor was derived from a man younger than 30 in good health. Some clones in this sample may be carry-over from other donors' samples.

Written as DNA, the CDR3 is TGTGCCATCAGTACCCGGGACTTATCAGATACGCAGTATTTT. As protein: CAISTRDLSDTQYF. The chain is built from TRBV10-3 and TRBJ2-3; D perhaps matches TRBD2 (6 bases). Germline V lookup: CDR1 ENHRY, CDR2 SYGVKD. This CDR3 is 14 amino acids long. V lost 5 bases and J lost 4, with 13 bases in between.